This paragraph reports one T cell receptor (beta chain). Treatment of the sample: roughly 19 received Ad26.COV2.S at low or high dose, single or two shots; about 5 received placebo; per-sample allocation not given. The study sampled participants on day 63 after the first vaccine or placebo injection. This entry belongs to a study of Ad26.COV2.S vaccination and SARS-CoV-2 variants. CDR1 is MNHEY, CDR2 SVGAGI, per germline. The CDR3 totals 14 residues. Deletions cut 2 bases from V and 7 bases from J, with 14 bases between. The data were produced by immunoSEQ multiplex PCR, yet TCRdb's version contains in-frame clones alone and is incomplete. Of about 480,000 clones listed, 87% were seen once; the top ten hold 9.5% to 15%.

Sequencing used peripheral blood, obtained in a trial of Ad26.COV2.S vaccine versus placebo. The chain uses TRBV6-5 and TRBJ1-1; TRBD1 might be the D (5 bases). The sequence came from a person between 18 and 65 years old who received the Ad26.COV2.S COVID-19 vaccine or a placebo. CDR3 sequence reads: CASSYRGRGIEAFF. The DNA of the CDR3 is TGTGCCAGCAGTTACCGGGGCCGTGGAATTGAAGCTTTCTTT.